Sequencing of this T cell receptor (beta chain) was carried out in a study of T cell responses to AZD1222 COVID-19 vaccine. A remark on this clone: Its antigen remains unidentified.

TCRdb's table, derived via immunoSEQ multiplex PCR, lists solely in-frame clones and lacks some. This sample carries some 120,000 clones, 88% of them seen once, and the ten largest clones take about 19%. Looked up from germline, CDR1 is LGHDT and CDR2 is YNNKEL (reference sequence). Trimming took 6 bases from V and 3 from J, leaving 6 bases between them. CDR3 length: 13 amino acids. Study-level findings and limits: Mostly white British, mostly female donors; authors suggested clonal diversity may be underestimated. Of spike-specific TCRs, nearly half reportedly target regions left unmutated in variants.

This sequence was found in an adult in good health. The sequencing here drew on peripheral blood, taken on day 0 of MenACWY control vaccination. The chain is built from TRBV3-1 (or the pseudogene TRBV3-2) and TRBJ1-6; D is unclear. CDR3 bases: TGTGCCAGCAGTTCAATCTATAATTCACCCCTCCACTTT. It is translated as CASSSIYNSPLHF.